What follows is one TCR beta chain and its context. This entry belongs to a study of control samples from healthy donors and cancer patients. The table came from immunoSEQ multiplex PCR; TCRdb's copy has only in-frame clones and leaves some out. The sample has 73,000 or so clones, about 88% seen once. V was cut by 5 bases and J by 4 bases, with 20 bases left in between. This CDR3 contains 16 residues. Germline V gene data show CDR1 as MNHEY and CDR2 as SMNVEV (reference sequence). This receptor was obtained from a woman between 50 and 59 years old in good health. Sequenced input: blood. The V and J genes are TRBV27 and TRBJ1-2, with D maybe TRBD1 (6 bases). CDR3 DNA sequence: TGTGCCAGCAGTAAAATTGCCTCGGACAGCTTCTATGGCTACACCTTC. This codes for CASSKIASDSFYGYTF.